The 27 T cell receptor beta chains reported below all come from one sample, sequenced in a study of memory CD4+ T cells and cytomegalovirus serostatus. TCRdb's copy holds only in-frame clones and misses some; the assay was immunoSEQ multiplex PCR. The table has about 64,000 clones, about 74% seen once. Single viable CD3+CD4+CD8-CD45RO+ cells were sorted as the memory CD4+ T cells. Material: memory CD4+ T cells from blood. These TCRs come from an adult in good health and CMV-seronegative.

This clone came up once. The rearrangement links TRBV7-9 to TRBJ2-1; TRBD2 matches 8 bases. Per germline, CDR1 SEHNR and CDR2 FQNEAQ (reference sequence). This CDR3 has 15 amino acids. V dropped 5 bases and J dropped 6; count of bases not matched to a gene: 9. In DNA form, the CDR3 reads TGTGCCAGCAGCCCAGCGGGGGCGATCGGCAATGAGCAGTTCTTC. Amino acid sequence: CASSPAGAIGNEQFF.

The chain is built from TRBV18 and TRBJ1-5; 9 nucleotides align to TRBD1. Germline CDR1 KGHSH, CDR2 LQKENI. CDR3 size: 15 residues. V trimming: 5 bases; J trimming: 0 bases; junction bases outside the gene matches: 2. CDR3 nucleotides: TGTGCCAGCTCATCGACAGGGGGTAGCAATCAGCCCCAGCATTTT. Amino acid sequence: CASSSTGGSNQPQHF.

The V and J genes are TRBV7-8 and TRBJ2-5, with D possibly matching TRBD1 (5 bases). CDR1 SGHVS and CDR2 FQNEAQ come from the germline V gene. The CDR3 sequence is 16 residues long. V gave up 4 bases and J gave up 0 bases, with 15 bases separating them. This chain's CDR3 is CASSSTAAGYQETQYF. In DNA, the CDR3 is TGTGCCAGCAGCTCCACCGCCGCAGGGTACCAAGAGACCCAGTACTTC. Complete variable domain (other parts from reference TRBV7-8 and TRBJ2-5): GAGVSQSPRYKVAKRGQDVALRCDPISGHVSLFWYQQALGQGPEFLTYFQNEAQLDKSGLPSDRFFAERPEGSVSTLKIQRTQQEDSAVYLCASSSTAAGYQETQYFGPGTRLLVL.

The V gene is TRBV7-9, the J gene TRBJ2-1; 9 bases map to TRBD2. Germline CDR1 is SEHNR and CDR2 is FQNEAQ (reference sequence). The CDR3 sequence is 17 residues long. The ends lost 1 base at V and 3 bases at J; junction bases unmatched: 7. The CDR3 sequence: CASSLDSGGLIYNEQFF. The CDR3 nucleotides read TGTGCCAGCAGCTTAGACAGCGGGGGGCTTATCTACAATGAGCAGTTCTTC.

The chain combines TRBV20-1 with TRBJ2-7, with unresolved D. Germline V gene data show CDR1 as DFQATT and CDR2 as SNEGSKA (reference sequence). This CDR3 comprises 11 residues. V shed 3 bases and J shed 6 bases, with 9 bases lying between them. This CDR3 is CSASKGSEQYF. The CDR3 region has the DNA TGCAGTGCTAGTAAGGGCAGCGAGCAGTACTTC.

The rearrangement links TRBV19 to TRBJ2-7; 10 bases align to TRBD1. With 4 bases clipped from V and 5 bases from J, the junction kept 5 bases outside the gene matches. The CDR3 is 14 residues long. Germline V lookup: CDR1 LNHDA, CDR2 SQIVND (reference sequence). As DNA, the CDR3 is TGTGCCAGTAGTACCCGACAGGGGGCCCACGAGCAGTACTTC. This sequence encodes CASSTRQGAHEQYF.

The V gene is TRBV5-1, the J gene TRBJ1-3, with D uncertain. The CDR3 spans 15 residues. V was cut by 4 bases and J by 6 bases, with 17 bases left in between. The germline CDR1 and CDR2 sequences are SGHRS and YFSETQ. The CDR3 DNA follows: TGCGCCAGCAGCCCGACCCGCAGTCGATCAAACACCATATATTTT. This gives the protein CASSPTRSRSNTIYF.

The chain's CDR3 is CAIRGTLVVDGYTF. As DNA, the CDR3 is TGTGCCATCAGGGGGACTCTAGTTGTCGATGGCTACACCTTC. The V gene is TRBV10-3, the J gene TRBJ1-2; D may be TRBD1 (5 bases). V lost 6 bases to trimming and J lost 6 bases, with 17 bases between them. Germline loops: CDR1 ENHRY, CDR2 SYGVKD. This CDR3 region has 14 residues.

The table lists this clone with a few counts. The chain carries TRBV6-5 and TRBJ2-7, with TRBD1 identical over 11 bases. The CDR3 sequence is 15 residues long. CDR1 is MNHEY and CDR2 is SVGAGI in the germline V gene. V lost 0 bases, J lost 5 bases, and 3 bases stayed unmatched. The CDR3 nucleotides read TGTGCCAGCAGTTACTCGGGACAGGGGGTCAACGAGCAGTACTTC. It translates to CASSYSGQGVNEQYF.

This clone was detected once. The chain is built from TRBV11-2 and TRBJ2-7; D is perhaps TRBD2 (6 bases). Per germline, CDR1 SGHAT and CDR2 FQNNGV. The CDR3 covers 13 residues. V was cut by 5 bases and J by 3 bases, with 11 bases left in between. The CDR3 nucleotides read TGTGCCAGCAGCCCCATCGGGAGCTACGAGCAGTACTTC. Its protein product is CASSPIGSYEQYF. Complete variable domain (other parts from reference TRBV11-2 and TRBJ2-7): EAGVAQSPRYKIIEKRQSVAFWCNPISGHATLYWYQQILGQGPKLLIQFQNNGVVDDSQLPKDRFSAERLKGVDSTLKIQPAKLEDSAVYLCASSPIGSYEQYFGPGTRLTVT.

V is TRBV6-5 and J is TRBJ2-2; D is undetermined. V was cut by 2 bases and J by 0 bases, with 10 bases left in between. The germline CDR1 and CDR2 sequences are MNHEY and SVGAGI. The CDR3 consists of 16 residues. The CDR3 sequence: CASSYGRRTNTGELFF. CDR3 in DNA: TGTGCCAGCAGTTACGGCCGGCGGACGAACACCGGGGAGCTGTTTTTT.

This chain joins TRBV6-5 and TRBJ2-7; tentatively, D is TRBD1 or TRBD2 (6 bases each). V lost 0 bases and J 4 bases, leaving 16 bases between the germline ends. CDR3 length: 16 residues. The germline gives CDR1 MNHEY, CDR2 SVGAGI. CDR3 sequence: CASSYSIGQGTYEQYF. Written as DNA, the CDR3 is TGTGCCAGCAGTTACTCGATCGGGCAGGGGACTTACGAGCAGTACTTC.

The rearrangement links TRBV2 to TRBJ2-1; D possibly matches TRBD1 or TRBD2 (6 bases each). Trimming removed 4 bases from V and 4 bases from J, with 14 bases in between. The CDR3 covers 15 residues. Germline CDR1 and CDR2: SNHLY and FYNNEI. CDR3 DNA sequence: TGTGCCAGCAGTGGGGGGGCAGTCCTTTACAATGAGCAGTTCTTC. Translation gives CASSGGAVLYNEQFF.

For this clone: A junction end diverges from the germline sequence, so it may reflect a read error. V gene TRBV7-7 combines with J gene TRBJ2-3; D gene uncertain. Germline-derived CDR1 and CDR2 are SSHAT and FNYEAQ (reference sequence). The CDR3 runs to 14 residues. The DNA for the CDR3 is TGTGCTAGCAGCCCCCGCCTTAGCACAGATACGCAGTATTTT. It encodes CASSPRLSTDTQYF.

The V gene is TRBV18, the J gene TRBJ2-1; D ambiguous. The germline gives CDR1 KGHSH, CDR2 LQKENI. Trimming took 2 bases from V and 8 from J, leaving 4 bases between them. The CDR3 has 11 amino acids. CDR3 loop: CASSPTDEQFF. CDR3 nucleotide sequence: TGTGCCAGCTCACCAACGGATGAGCAGTTCTTC.

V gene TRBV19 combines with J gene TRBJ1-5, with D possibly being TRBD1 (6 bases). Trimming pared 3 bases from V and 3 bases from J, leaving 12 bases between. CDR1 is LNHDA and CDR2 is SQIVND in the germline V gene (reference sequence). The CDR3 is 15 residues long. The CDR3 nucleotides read TGTGCCAGTAGTATGAGTGGACAGTTCAATCAGCCCCAGCATTTT. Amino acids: CASSMSGQFNQPQHF.

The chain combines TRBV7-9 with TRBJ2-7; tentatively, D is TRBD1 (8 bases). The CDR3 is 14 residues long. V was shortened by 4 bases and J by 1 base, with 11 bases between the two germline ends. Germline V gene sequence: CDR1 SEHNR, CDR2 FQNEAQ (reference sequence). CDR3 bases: TGTGCCAGCAGCTCACAGGGGGGGTCCTACGAGCAGTACTTC. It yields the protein CASSSQGGSYEQYF.

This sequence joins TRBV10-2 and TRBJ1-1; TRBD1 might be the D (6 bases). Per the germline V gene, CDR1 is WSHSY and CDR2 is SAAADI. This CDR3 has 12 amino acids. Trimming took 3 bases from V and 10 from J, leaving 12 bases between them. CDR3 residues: CASSDRGARAFF. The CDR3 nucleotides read TGCGCCAGCAGTGATCGGGGGGCGCGAGCTTTCTTT.

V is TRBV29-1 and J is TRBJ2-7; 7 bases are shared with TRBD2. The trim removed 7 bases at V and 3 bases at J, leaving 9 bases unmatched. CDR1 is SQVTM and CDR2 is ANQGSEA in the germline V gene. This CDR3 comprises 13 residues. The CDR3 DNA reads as TGCAGCGCCTCAAGCGGGGACTACTACGAGCAGTACTTC. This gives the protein CSASSGDYYEQYF.

The CDR3 region has the DNA TGTGCCAGCAGTCCCGGGACTAGCGGACGGTATTACAATGAGCAGTTCTTC. This encodes CASSPGTSGRYYNEQFF. The chain uses TRBV9 and TRBJ2-1; the match to TRBD2 covers 11 bases. This CDR3 is built from 17 residues. The V and J ends lost 5 bases and 4 bases, in that order; junction bases with no gene match: 11. CDR1 and CDR2 from the germline V gene are SGDLS and YYNGEE.

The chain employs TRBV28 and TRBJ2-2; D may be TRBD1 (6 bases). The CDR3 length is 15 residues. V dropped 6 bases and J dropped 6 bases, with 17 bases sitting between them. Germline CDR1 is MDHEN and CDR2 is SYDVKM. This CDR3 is CASRYSGTNAGELFF. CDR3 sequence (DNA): TGTGCCAGCAGGTACTCCGGGACAAACGCCGGGGAGCTGTTTTTT.

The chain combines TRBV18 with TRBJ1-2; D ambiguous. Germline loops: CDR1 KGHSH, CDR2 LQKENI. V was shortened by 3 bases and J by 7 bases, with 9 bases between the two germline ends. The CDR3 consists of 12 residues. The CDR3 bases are TGTGCCAGCTCACCGGAAGGGCTTGGCTACACCTTC. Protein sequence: CASSPEGLGYTF. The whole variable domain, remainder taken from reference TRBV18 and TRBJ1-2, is NAGVMQNPRHLVRRRGQEARLRCSPMKGHSHVYWYRQLPEEGLKFMVYLQKENIIDESGMPKERFSAEFPKEGPSILRIQQVVRGDSAAYFCASSPEGLGYTFGSGTRLTVV.

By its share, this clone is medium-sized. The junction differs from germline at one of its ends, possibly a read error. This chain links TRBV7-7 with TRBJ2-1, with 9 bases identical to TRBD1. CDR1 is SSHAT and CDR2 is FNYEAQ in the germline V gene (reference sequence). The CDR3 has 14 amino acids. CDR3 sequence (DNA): TGTGCTAGCAGCTTAGGGACAGGGCTGGATGAGCAGTTCTTC. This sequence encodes CASSLGTGLDEQFF.

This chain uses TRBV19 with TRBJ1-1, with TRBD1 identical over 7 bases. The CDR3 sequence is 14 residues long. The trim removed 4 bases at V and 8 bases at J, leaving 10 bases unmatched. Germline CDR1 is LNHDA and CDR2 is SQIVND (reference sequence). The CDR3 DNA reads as TGTGCCAGTAGTACGACAGGAGGGGGCGGGGAAGCTTTCTTT. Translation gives CASSTTGGGGEAFF.

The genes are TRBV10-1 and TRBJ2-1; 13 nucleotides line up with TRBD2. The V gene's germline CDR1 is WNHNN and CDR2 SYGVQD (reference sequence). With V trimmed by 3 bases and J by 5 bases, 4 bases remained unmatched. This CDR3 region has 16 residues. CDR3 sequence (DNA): TGCGCCAGCAGTGATCGAGGGACTAGCGGGAACAATGAGCAGTTCTTC. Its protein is CASSDRGTSGNNEQFF.

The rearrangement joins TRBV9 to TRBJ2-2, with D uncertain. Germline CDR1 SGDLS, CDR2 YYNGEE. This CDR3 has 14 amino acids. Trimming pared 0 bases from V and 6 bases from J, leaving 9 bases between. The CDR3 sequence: CASSVVGRAGELFF. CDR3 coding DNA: TGTGCCAGCAGCGTAGTAGGCCGCGCCGGGGAGCTGTTTTTT. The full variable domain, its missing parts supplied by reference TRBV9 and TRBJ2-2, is DSGVTQTPKHLITATGQRVTLRCSPRSGDLSVYWYQQSLDQGLQFLIQYYNGEERAKGNILERFSAQQFPDLHSELNLSSLELGDSALYFCASSVVGRAGELFFGEGSRLTVL.

The CDR3 DNA follows: TGTGCCACCAGCAGAGAAGAGGGGGTCGGCTACACCTTC. It translates to CATSREEGVGYTF. This chain connects TRBV15 to TRBJ1-2; tentatively, D is TRBD1 (6 bases). Trimming left V 0 bases short and J 8 bases short, with 10 bases between. The CDR3 is 13 residues long. The germline V gene encodes CDR1 LNHNV and CDR2 YYDKDF (reference sequence).